The TCR beta chain described here comes from a study of T cell clonality in common variable immunodeficiency. General study results and limits: CVID patient heterogeneity limited repertoire-clinical complication correlations. CVID subjects shared fewer TCRbeta clones than healthy controls did.

Clones were sequenced by immunoSEQ multiplex PCR, and TCRdb holds only the in-frame ones, with some missing. The specimen has some 54,000 clones, none found just once. Heparinized whole blood, 5 to 8 ml, came from each donor. Trimming took off 8 bases at V and 7 bases at J, with 26 bases between the two ends. The CDR3 sequence is 15 residues long. Germline CDR1 GTSNPN, CDR2 SVGIG (reference sequence). Many counts were recorded for this clone. The target antigen is unknown. The sequence runs out 3 residues before the end of the CDR3; the remainder is reconstructed from the germline J gene. The sequence was obtained from a person between 18 and 69 years old in good health. V is TRBV30 and J is TRBJ1-2, with D possibly matching TRBD1 (5 bases). The sample comprised peripheral blood mononuclear cells. CDR3 protein: CAGGGGGVGLSGYTF. The DNA read from the CDR3 is TGTGCCGGAGGAGGAGGAGGGGTGGGTTTGTCTGGC.